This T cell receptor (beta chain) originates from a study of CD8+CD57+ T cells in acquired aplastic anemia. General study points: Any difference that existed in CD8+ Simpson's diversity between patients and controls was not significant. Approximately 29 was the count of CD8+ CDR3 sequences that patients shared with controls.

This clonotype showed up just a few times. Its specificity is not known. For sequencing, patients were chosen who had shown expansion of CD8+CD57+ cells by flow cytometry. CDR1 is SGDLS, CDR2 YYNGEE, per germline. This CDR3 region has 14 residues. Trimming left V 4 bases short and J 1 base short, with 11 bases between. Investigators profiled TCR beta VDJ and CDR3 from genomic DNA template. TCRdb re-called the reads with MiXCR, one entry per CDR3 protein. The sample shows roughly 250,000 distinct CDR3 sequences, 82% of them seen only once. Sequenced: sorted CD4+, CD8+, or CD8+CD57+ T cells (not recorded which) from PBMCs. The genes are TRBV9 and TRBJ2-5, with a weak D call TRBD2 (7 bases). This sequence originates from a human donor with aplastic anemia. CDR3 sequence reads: CASSRGASQETQYF. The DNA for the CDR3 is TGTGCCAGCAGCCGGGGGGCCAGCCAAGAGACCCAGTACTTC.